This T cell receptor beta chain is drawn from a study of T cells expressing NK-cell markers. TCRdb reprocessed the 5' RACE reads, keeping one entry per CDR3 protein, no DNA. Across 350,000 to 400,000 distinct CDR3 sequences, the top ten clones capture around 10% of the sample. The CDR3 has 15 residues. The V gene's germline CDR1 is DFQATT and CDR2 SNEGSKA (reference sequence). The TCR was taken from a woman aged 45-65 years in good health. The chain couples TRBV20-1 to TRBJ2-1; TCRdb calls TRBD1, which cannot be checked without DNA. Sequencing was performed on blood T cells: a sorted CD56 or NKG2C T cell subset, CD4+ or CD8+ T cells, or bulk PBMC T cells (not recorded which). This chain's CDR3 is CSARDTRTFRGEQFF.